This passage covers 22 T cell receptor beta chains from one sample sequenced in a study of OX40 agonist ivuxolimab in advanced cancers. Generated by immunoSEQ multiplex PCR, the TCRdb table keeps only in-frame clones and is missing some. Found here are more than 75,000 clones, 86% of them singletons; the top ten hold just under 1%. The starting material was CD4+ or CD8+ T cells sorted from blood, obtained in a trial of the OX40 agonist ivuxolimab. The receptors were gathered from an adult with an advanced solid tumor such as melanoma, head and neck, liver or kidney cancer.

The V and J genes are TRBV6-5 and TRBJ2-7; D is ambiguous. This CDR3 is built from 13 residues. V was clipped by 6 bases and J by 2 bases, with 11 bases between them. Germline V lookup: CDR1 MNHEY, CDR2 SVGAGI. The DNA of the CDR3 is TGTGCCAGCAGGCACGGGCGGACCTACGAGCAGTACTTC. Its protein is CASRHGRTYEQYF.

V and J are TRBV19 and TRBJ2-3; 10 positions agree with TRBD2. The V gene's germline CDR1 is LNHDA and CDR2 SQIVND (reference sequence). V was clipped by 3 bases and J by 4 bases; unmatched bases: 10. CDR3 length: 17 amino acids. The CDR3 nucleotides are TGTGCCAGTAGTATCCTGGCTAGCGGGGGCGCGGCAGATACGCAGTATTTT. It yields the protein CASSILASGGAADTQYF. The full variable domain, completed using reference TRBV19 and TRBJ2-3, is DGGITQSPKYLFRKEGQNVTLSCEQNLNHDAMYWYRQDPGQGLRLIYYSQIVNDFQKGDIAEGYSVSREKKESFPLTVTSAQKNPTAFYLCASSILASGGAADTQYFGPGTRLTVL.

Written as DNA, the CDR3 is TGTGCCTGGACCGGGGGGGCAGGGCGTTCCTACGAGCAGTACTTC. Protein: CAWTGGAGRSYEQYF. The chain employs TRBV30 and TRBJ2-7; 8 positions match TRBD2. Germline V lookup: CDR1 GTSNPN, CDR2 SVGIG (reference sequence). Losses at the gene ends were 4 bases for V and 1 base for J; bases not matched to a gene: 9. The CDR3 contains 15 residues.

This chain joins TRBV6-5 and TRBJ1-2, with 7 bases fitting TRBD1. The CDR3 covers 13 residues. J lost 8 bases, V lost 4 bases, and 7 bases had no gene match. Looked up from germline, CDR1 is MNHEY and CDR2 is SVGAGI. As DNA, the CDR3 is TGTGCCAGCAGTTCCACAGGGGTTCGGGGCTACACCTTC. Amino acid sequence: CASSSTGVRGYTF.

The V gene is TRBV28, the J gene TRBJ2-1, with 13 nucleotides matching TRBD2. With 4 bases clipped from V and 4 bases from J, the junction kept 4 bases outside the gene matches. The CDR3 totals 16 residues. Germline CDR1 is MDHEN and CDR2 is SYDVKM. CDR3 nucleotides: TGTGCCAGCAGTTCCTCACTAGCGGGAGGGTACAATGAGCAGTTCTTC. This codes for CASSSSLAGGYNEQFF.

In its sample, this clone was seen a few times. The V gene is TRBV19, the J gene TRBJ1-1, with a tentative D call TRBD1 (6 bases). CDR3 length: 12 amino acids. V shed 2 bases and J shed 10 bases, with 11 bases lying between them. CDR1 and CDR2 (germline): LNHDA, SQIVND (reference sequence). In DNA, the CDR3 is TGTGCCAGTAGTATAATTGGACAGCTAGCTTTCTTT. Amino acid sequence: CASSIIGQLAFF. The whole variable domain, filled in from reference TRBV19 and TRBJ1-1, reads DGGITQSPKYLFRKEGQNVTLSCEQNLNHDAMYWYRQDPGQGLRLIYYSQIVNDFQKGDIAEGYSVSREKKESFPLTVTSAQKNPTAFYLCASSIIGQLAFFGQGTRLTVV.

The CDR3 reads CSASRDAQFF. The DNA of the CDR3 is TGCAGTGCTAGCAGGGATGCGCAGTTCTTC. The chain couples TRBV20-1 to TRBJ2-1; D is perhaps TRBD1 (5 bases). CDR1 and CDR2 from the germline V gene are DFQATT and SNEGSKA (reference sequence). V was pared by 3 bases and J by 12 bases, with 9 bases between. This CDR3 region has 10 residues.

Only one count was recorded for this clone. The DNA of the CDR3 is TGTGCCAGCAGCTTAGAAATGGGACGCACATACGAGCAGTACTTC. It encodes CASSLEMGRTYEQYF. V and J are TRBV11-2 and TRBJ2-7; the D call may be TRBD1 or TRBD2 (5 bases each). Trimming shortened V by 0 bases and J by 4 bases, and 13 bases separated the two germline ends. The CDR3 has 15 residues. Germline values: CDR1 SGHAT, CDR2 FQNNGV. The complete variable domain, with remaining parts taken from reference TRBV11-2 and TRBJ2-7, reads EAGVAQSPRYKIIEKRQSVAFWCNPISGHATLYWYQQILGQGPKLLIQFQNNGVVDDSQLPKDRFSAERLKGVDSTLKIQPAKLEDSAVYLCASSLEMGRTYEQYFGPGTRLTVT.

The chain recombines TRBV27 with TRBJ1-5, with 7 bases lining up with TRBD1. J gave up 7 bases and V 5 bases, and 14 bases lay outside the gene matches. The CDR3 runs 16 residues. The germline gives CDR1 MNHEY, CDR2 SMNVEV (reference sequence). The CDR3 bases are TGTGCCAGCAGTCCAGGGCAGGGGGGACTTAGCCAGCCCCAGCATTTT. It specifies CASSPGQGGLSQPQHF.

The sample holds one count of this clone. This rearrangement joins TRBV21-1 to TRBJ2-5. TRBV21-1 is annotated as a pseudogene. The CDR3 totals 20 residues. CDR3 nucleotide sequence: TGTGCCAGCAGCCCTCGTACCCATGTGACAAGGCGGTCAGGTCAAGAGACCCAGTACTTC. Encoded protein: CASSPRTHVTRRSGQETQYF.

This clone was detected only once. V gene TRBV18 combines with J gene TRBJ1-4; D is undetermined. The CDR3 has 16 residues. Between the trimmed V and J ends, which lost 2 bases and 2 bases, there was a span of 12 bases. The germline gives CDR1 KGHSH, CDR2 LQKENI. This CDR3 is CASSPGSTGTNEKLFF. As DNA, the CDR3 is TGTGCCAGCTCACCAGGATCAACGGGTACTAATGAAAAACTGTTTTTT.

The CDR3 spells CASSFTPSGGRGGGRQYF. CDR3 sequence (DNA): TGTGCCAGCAGTTTCACCCCCTCTGGGGGGCGGGGTGGAGGGAGGCAGTATTTT. V gene TRBV7-3 combines with J gene TRBJ2-3, with D possibly being TRBD1 or TRBD2 (6 bases each). CDR3 length: 18 amino acids. CDR1 and CDR2 (germline): SGHTA, FQGTGA. The V end lost 6 bases, the J end lost 11 bases, and 33 bases lay between the germline ends.

This clone appeared a single time. V usage is TRBV10-2 and J usage is TRBJ2-5; D is tentatively TRBD1 or TRBD2 (5 bases each). The V gene lost 7 bases and the J gene lost 1 base, with 10 bases spanning the gap. The CDR3 length is 13 residues. From germline, CDR1 is WSHSY and CDR2 SAAADI. This CDR3 is CASNLGTQETQYF. The CDR3 coding sequence is TGCGCCAGCAACCTAGGGACCCAAGAGACCCAGTACTTC.

This clone was picked up a small number of times. This chain joins TRBV6-5 and TRBJ1-1, with D unclear. V was pared by 6 bases and J by 8 bases, with 13 bases between. The germline V gene encodes CDR1 MNHEY and CDR2 SVGAGI. The CDR3 covers 12 residues. This CDR3 is CASSQNGREAFF. DNA of the CDR3: TGTGCCAGCAGCCAAAACGGACGGGAAGCTTTCTTT.

This clone was found once. V gene TRBV5-1 combines with J gene TRBJ2-5; 13 nucleotides agree with TRBD2. From germline, CDR1 is SGHRS and CDR2 YFSETQ. The junction had 2 bases not matched to a gene; V was cut back by 3 bases and J by 3 bases. The CDR3 has 15 amino acids. CDR3 amino acids: CASSSGLAGKETQYF. The CDR3, as DNA: TGCGCCAGCAGCTCGGGACTAGCGGGAAAAGAGACCCAGTACTTC.

Written as DNA, the CDR3 is TGTGCCAGCAGCGTAGGGCAGGGGGCAGTGTACGAGCAGTACTTC. Its protein is CASSVGQGAVYEQYF. The V gene is TRBV9, the J gene TRBJ2-7, with TRBD1 matching over 8 bases. The CDR3 consists of 15 residues. Germline lookup yields CDR1 SGDLS and CDR2 YYNGEE. Trimming cost V 0 bases and J 4 bases; bases outside gene matches: 6.

The chain uses TRBV6-1 and TRBJ1-2, with a possible D match to TRBD1 (6 bases). Germline V gene data show CDR1 as MNHNS and CDR2 as SASEGT. With 7 bases removed from V and 8 bases from J, the gap between germline ends came to 17 bases. The CDR3 covers 13 residues. CDR3 bases: TGTGCCAGCACGTTCGACAGGAATTACGGCTACACCTTC. This encodes CASTFDRNYGYTF.

V usage is TRBV19 and J usage is TRBJ2-3, with 9 bases that match TRBD2. V trimming: 3 bases; J trimming: 2 bases; junction bases outside the gene matches: 6. Germline CDR1 is LNHDA and CDR2 is SQIVND (reference sequence). This CDR3 has 16 amino acids. As DNA, the CDR3 is TGTGCCAGTAGTATCGGGCGGGGGGGCGTCACAGATACGCAGTATTTT. This encodes CASSIGRGGVTDTQYF.

The gene calls are TRBV6-6 and TRBJ1-1, with D maybe TRBD1 (6 bases). V lost 5 bases and J 5 bases, leaving 6 bases between the germline ends. CDR1 and CDR2 (germline): MNHNY, SVGAGI (reference sequence). The CDR3 extends over 11 amino acids. The CDR3 region has the DNA TGTGCCAGCAGTACAGGGACTGAAGCTTTCTTT. The encoded protein is CASSTGTEAFF.

The chain combines TRBV11-1 with TRBJ1-1; unclear D gene. Trimming shortened V by 5 bases and J by 0 bases, and 10 bases separated the two germline ends. Germline V gene lookup returns CDR1 SGHAT and CDR2 FQDESV (reference sequence). The CDR3 runs to 14 residues. The CDR3 DNA reads TGTGCCAGCAGCCTAGGACGGCTGAACACTGAAGCTTTCTTT. It encodes CASSLGRLNTEAFF.

J is TRBJ2-2 and V is TRBV9, with D unclear. Germline-derived CDR1 and CDR2 are SGDLS and YYNGEE. Trimming pared 2 bases from V and 3 bases from J, leaving 11 bases between. CDR3 size: 15 residues. Here the CDR3 reads CASSVFSRDTGELFF. For the CDR3, the DNA is TGTGCCAGCAGCGTGTTCTCCCGGGACACCGGGGAGCTGTTTTTT.

This rearrangement joins TRBV5-6 to TRBJ1-1; 7 bases map to TRBD1. The CDR3 spans 13 residues. Germline assignment: CDR1 SGHDT and CDR2 YYEEEE. The junction had 6 bases not matched to a gene; V was cut back by 6 bases and J by 4 bases. The CDR3: CASNQGGSTEAFF. DNA of the CDR3: TGTGCCAGCAACCAGGGGGGGTCCACTGAAGCTTTCTTT.